What follows describes a single T cell receptor (beta chain). The data derive from a study of blood T cell repertoires in COVID-19. On the study more broadly: Italy, Spain and the United States were the sources of the convalescent and acute COVID-19 samples. The cDNA or gDNA used as material had been derived from T cells, B-cell-depleted T cells, or PBMCs.

Germline lookup yields CDR1 SGHNT and CDR2 YYREEE (reference sequence). Trimming cost V 4 bases and J 2 bases; bases outside gene matches: 5. The CDR3 has 14 amino acids. Clones were read by immunoSEQ multiplex PCR, and TCRdb kept only the in-frame ones, dropping some. This sample yields some 120,000 clones, of which approximately 88% are seen a single time; 0.8% to 0.9% belongs to the top ten. The chain recombines TRBV5-4 with TRBJ2-7; 8 positions agree with TRBD1. This sequence originates from a woman in her 70s with acute or convalescent COVID-19. The sample consisted of peripheral blood. The CDR3 DNA follows: TGTGCCAGCAGCCGGGGGACAGGAGCCTACGAGCAGTACTTC. It specifies CASSRGTGAYEQYF.